This T cell receptor beta chain originates from a study of technical replicates of blood from several donors. CDR3 length equals 14 residues. Germline CDR1 and CDR2: MNHNY and SVGAGI (reference sequence). The germline V and J ends were trimmed by 0 bases and 8 bases, with 12 bases remaining between them. Sequencing was performed with immunoSEQ multiplex PCR; in TCRdb, only in-frame clones are kept and a portion is missing. The profile shows 10,000 to 15,000 clones, 70% to 80% of them singletons. This TCR was sampled from a human donor in good health. V usage is TRBV6-6 and J usage is TRBJ2-3; TRBD2 might be the D (5 bases). What was sequenced was PBMCs. DNA of the CDR3: TGTGCCAGCAGTTACTCGGGTGAGGGATTTACGCAGTATTTT. Translation: CASSYSGEGFTQYF.